The table lists the clone carrying this TCR beta chain with many counts. The source of the sample is a study of human T cells and chemical hapten exposure. Before extraction, the whole blood was not fractionated, and total RNA was taken from it. Germline V gene sequence: CDR1 LGHDT, CDR2 YNNKEL (reference sequence). The junction had 4 bases not matched to a gene; V was cut back by 5 bases and J by 8 bases. The CDR3 sequence is 14 residues long. TCRdb passed the 5' RACE reads through MiXCR, listing each CDR3 protein once. The sample carries some 150,000 distinct CDR3 sequences, around 4% recorded once.

The TCR sequence derives from a female donor in good health. The rearrangement joins TRBV3-1 to TRBJ1-6; TRBD1 aligns across 9 bases. CDR3 sequence: CASSSTGGYSPLHF. CDR3 DNA sequence: TGTGCCAGCAGCTCTACAGGGGGCTATTCACCCCTCCACTTT. The full variable domain, completed using reference TRBV3-1 and TRBJ1-6, is DTAVSQTPKYLVTQMGNDKSIKCEQNLGHDTMYWYKQDSKKFLKIMFSYNNKELIINETVPNRFSPKSPDKAHLNLHINSLELGDSAVYFCASSSTGGYSPLHFGNGTRLTVT.